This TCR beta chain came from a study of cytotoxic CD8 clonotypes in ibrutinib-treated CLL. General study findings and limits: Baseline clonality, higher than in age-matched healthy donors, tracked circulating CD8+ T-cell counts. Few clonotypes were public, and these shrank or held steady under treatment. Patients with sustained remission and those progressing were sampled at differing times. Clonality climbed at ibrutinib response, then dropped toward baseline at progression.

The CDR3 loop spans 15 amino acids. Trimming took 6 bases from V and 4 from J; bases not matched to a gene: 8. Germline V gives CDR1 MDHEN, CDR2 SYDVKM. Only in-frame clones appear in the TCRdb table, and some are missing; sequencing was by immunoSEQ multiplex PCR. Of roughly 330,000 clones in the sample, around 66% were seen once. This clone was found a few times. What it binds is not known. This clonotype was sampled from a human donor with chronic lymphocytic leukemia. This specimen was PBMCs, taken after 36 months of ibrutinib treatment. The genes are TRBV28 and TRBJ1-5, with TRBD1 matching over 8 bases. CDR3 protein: CASRRTGFRNQPQHF. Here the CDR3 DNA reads TGTGCCAGCAGGCGGACAGGGTTTAGGAATCAGCCCCAGCATTTT.